The source of this TCR beta chain is a study of response to subunit inactivated influenza vaccine. General observations from the study: New T cells are recruited in small numbers by each seasonal influenza vaccination, according to the authors' suggestion.

This clonotype was found many times. As yet, its antigen is unknown. Germline loops: CDR1 LGHNA, CDR2 YSLEER. The CDR3 sequence is 15 residues long. Trimming removed 0 bases at V and 1 base at J, with 8 bases between. TCRdb independently ran MiXCR on the RT-PCR reads; one entry per CDR3 protein. This sample carries about 700,000 distinct CDR3 sequences, 14% of them seen once, and the ten largest clones take 6% to 8%. This sequence was found in a middle-aged man who received an inactivated influenza vaccine. The sequencing here drew on PBMCs from blood, taken 14 to 15 days before vaccination. The chain has TRBV4-3 and TRBJ2-3; D is unclear. CDR3 DNA: TGCGCCAGCAGCCAAGAGACCGCAGGCACAGATACGCAGTATTTT. Translating it yields CASSQETAGTDTQYF.